Shown below are 18 T cell receptor beta chains from a single sample sequenced in a study of CD8+CD57+ T cells in acquired aplastic anemia. TCR beta VDJ and CDR3 were profiled, and genomic DNA was the template. Each CDR3 protein gets one entry after TCRdb re-called the reads with MiXCR. The sample lists tens of thousands of distinct CDR3 sequences; about 45% were seen once. Sequenced material: sorted CD4+, CD8+, or CD8+CD57+ T cells (not recorded which) from PBMCs. These TCRs come from a human donor in good health, serving as a control.

The chain couples TRBV25-1 to TRBJ2-7; D not resolved. CDR1 and CDR2 from the germline V gene are MGHDK and SYGVNS. V dropped 4 bases and J dropped 6 bases, with 13 bases sitting between them. CDR3 length: 13 residues. For the CDR3, the DNA is TGTGCCAGCAGTGGAGCCAGCCGTCCCGAGCAGTACTTC. Amino acids: CASSGASRPEQYF.

This clonotype was seen at least ten times. The J gene is TRBJ1-2, the V gene TRBV11-2; D perhaps matches TRBD1 (6 bases). CDR1 SGHAT and CDR2 FQNNGV come from the germline V gene. The CDR3 loop spans 13 amino acids. V lost 4 bases, J lost 8 bases, and 14 bases lay in between. CDR3 sequence: CASSSPGGAGYTF. The CDR3 DNA reads TGTGCCAGCAGCTCCCCGGGGGGGGCCGGCTACACCTTC.

This chain links TRBV24-1 with TRBJ1-6, with 9 bases that match TRBD1. Trimming at V came to 3 bases and at J to 7 bases, leaving 0 bases not matched to a gene. CDR3 length equals 14 residues. Germline loops: CDR1 KGHDR, CDR2 SFDVKD. For the CDR3, the DNA is TGTGCCACCAGTGATACAGGGGGCAATTCACCCCTCCACTTT. Its translation is CATSDTGGNSPLHF.

This clonotype showed up many times. The chain recombines TRBV10-3 with TRBJ2-7; possibly TRBD1 or TRBD2 for D (5 bases each). The CDR3 runs 15 residues. V was clipped by 10 bases and J by 5 bases, with 24 bases between them. CDR1 and CDR2 from the germline V gene are ENHRY and SYGVKD. The CDR3 DNA is TGTGCCACGGGGACCCCGAAGAATGAGGTTAACGAGCAGTACTTC. Its protein is CATGTPKNEVNEQYF.

With regard to this clonotype: A much larger clone is a single base away; this may be a read error. The chain employs TRBV20-1 and TRBJ2-2; D possibly corresponds to TRBD2 (5 bases). The length of the CDR3 is 13 residues. CDR1 is DFQATT, CDR2 SNEGSKA, per germline (reference sequence). DNA for the CDR3: TGCAGTGCTGTACCGACCAACACCGGGGAGCTGCTTTTT. Its translation is CSAVPTNTGELLF.

The rearrangement links TRBV6-1 to TRBJ1-5; 7 bases map to TRBD1. CDR3 length: 16 amino acids. The V segment lost 0 bases and the J segment 7 bases; nucleotides outside the gene matches: 9. The germline CDR1 and CDR2 sequences are MNHNS and SASEGT. Here the CDR3 DNA reads TGTGCCAGCAGTGAAGCAACGACAGGGCTGGGGCAGCCCCAGCATTTT. It is translated as CASSEATTGLGQPQHF.

The V call is TRBV9, the J call TRBJ1-2; a possible D gene is TRBD1 (5 bases). This CDR3 is built from 12 residues. Germline CDR1 and CDR2: SGDLS and YYNGEE. V lost 3 bases and J lost 10, with 13 bases in between. The CDR3 bases are TGTGCCAGCAGCGGAGGGACGGGACTCTACACCTTC. Translation gives CASSGGTGLYTF.

V and J are TRBV3-1 and TRBJ1-4; possible D gene TRBD1, 6 bases. Germline values: CDR1 LGHDT, CDR2 YNNKEL (reference sequence). The CDR3 covers 15 residues. Deletions cut 10 bases from V and 2 bases from J, with 17 bases between. CDR3 bases: TGTGCCACAAGAACAGGGACCCACACTAATGAAAAACTGTTTTTT. Translation: CATRTGTHTNEKLFF.

This clonotype has just a few counts. The chain combines TRBV15 with TRBJ1-4, with a possible D match to TRBD1 (5 bases). Germline CDR1 is LNHNV and CDR2 is YYDKDF (reference sequence). The CDR3 is 14 residues long. V was clipped by 4 bases and J by 8 bases, with 14 bases between them. For the CDR3, the DNA is TGTGCCACCAGCATGGGCAGTGGGGACGAAAAACTGTTTTTT. Translation: CATSMGSGDEKLFF.

The sample holds many counts of this clonotype. This may be a read error: a much more frequent sequence differs by one nucleotide. J is TRBJ2-2 and V is TRBV15; unclear D gene. From germline, CDR1 is LNHNV and CDR2 YYDKDF (reference sequence). CDR3 length: 17 residues. The CDR3 DNA reads TGTGCCATCAGCAGAGAGTCCTCGGGCTTTAACACCGGGGAGCTGTTTTTT. It codes for CAISRESSGFNTGELFF.

J is TRBJ2-7 and V is TRBV10-2, with D perhaps given as TRBD1 or TRBD2 (6 bases each). In germline, CDR1 is WSHSY, CDR2 SAAADI. V lost 6 bases and J 4 bases, leaving 16 bases between the germline ends. The CDR3 is 14 residues long. The DNA for the CDR3 is TGCGCCAGCAGCGGTCCCCAAGGGGGGTACGAGCAGTACTTC. This gives the protein CASSGPQGGYEQYF.

The J gene is TRBJ2-7, the V gene TRBV19; no clear D. CDR3 length equals 14 residues. V was shortened by 1 base and J by 2 bases, with 9 bases between the two germline ends. Per the germline V gene, CDR1 is LNHDA and CDR2 is SQIVND (reference sequence). The CDR3 here is CASSIGTGAYEQYF. As DNA, the CDR3 is TGTGCCAGTAGTATAGGAACCGGAGCCTACGAGCAGTACTTC.

The V gene is TRBV25-1, the J gene TRBJ2-3; 16 bases are a match to TRBD2. Germline V CDR1 and CDR2: MGHDK, SYGVNS. The CDR3 covers 16 residues. The V gene end was trimmed by 6 bases and the J gene end by 7 bases; junction bases not matched to a gene: 7. CDR3 DNA: TGTGCCAGCAGCCCGGGACTAGCGGGGGGGCATTATACGCAGTATTTT. It is translated as CASSPGLAGGHYTQYF. Variable domain in full (rest from reference TRBV25-1 and TRBJ2-3): EADIYQTPRYLVIGTGKKITLECSQTMGHDKMYWYQQDPGMELHLIHYSYGVNSTEKGDLSSESTVSRIRTEHFPLTLESARPSHTSQYLCASSPGLAGGHYTQYFGPGTRLTVL.

This clonotype was detected many times. CDR3 DNA sequence: TGTGCCACCAGTGTGGGCCACGGAAACAATGAGCAGTTCTTC. Its translation: CATSVGHGNNEQFF. The chain uses TRBV24-1 and TRBJ2-1; D unclear. This CDR3 spans 14 amino acids. Germline CDR1 is KGHDR and CDR2 is SFDVKD. V was shortened by 5 bases and J by 5 bases, with 12 bases between the two germline ends.

There are many counts of this clonotype. The chain carries TRBV2 and TRBJ2-1; D is perhaps TRBD1 or TRBD2 (5 bases each). The germline gives CDR1 SNHLY, CDR2 FYNNEI. The CDR3 consists of 13 residues. V dropped 8 bases and J dropped 6 bases, with 14 bases sitting between them. The CDR3 spells CASQGLGVNEQFF. For the CDR3, the DNA is TGTGCCAGCCAAGGATTGGGGGTCAATGAGCAGTTCTTC.

As to this clonotype: A much bigger clone sits one base away, suggesting this may be a read error. This chain links TRBV5-4 with TRBJ1-2; TRBD1 aligns across 9 bases. Germline V CDR1 and CDR2: SGHNT, YYREEE (reference sequence). The V segment lost 4 bases and the J segment 6 bases; nucleotides outside the gene matches: 7. The CDR3 is made up of 14 amino acids. CDR3 sequence: CASSSIRQGDGYTF. The CDR3 DNA is TGTGCCAGCAGCAGTATAAGACAGGGGGATGGCTACACCTTC.

This clonotype was seen repeatedly, ten times or more. The genes are TRBV6-5 and TRBJ2-1; 7 bases map to TRBD1. The CDR3 has 14 amino acids. Germline V gene lookup returns CDR1 MNHEY and CDR2 SVGAGI. The V and J ends lost 1 base and 5 bases, in that order; junction bases with no gene match: 2. The CDR3 protein is CASSYWDSHNEQFF. Here the CDR3 DNA reads TGTGCCAGCAGTTACTGGGACAGCCACAATGAGCAGTTCTTC.

A word on this clonotype: A read error is possible here, since a much larger clone lies one base away. The chain uses TRBV4-1 and TRBJ1-5, with D unresolved. V shed 3 bases and J shed 6 bases, with 18 bases lying between them. The length of the CDR3 is 16 residues. The germline V gene encodes CDR1 MGHRA and CDR2 YSYEKL. CDR3 protein: CASSQGITRVSQPQHF. Here the CDR3 DNA reads TGCGCCAGCAGCCAGGGCATTACGCGGGTATCTCAGCCCCAGCATTTT.